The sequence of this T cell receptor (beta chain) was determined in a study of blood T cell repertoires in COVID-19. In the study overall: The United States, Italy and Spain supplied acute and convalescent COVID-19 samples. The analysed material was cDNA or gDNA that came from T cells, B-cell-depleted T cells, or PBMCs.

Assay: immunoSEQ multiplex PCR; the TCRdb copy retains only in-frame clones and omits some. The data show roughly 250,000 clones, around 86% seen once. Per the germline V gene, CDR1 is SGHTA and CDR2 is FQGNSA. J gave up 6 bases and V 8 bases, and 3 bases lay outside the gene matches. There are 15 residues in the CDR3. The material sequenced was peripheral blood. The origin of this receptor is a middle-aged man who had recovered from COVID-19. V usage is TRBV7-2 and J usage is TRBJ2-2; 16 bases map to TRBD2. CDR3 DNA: TGTGCCAGCGGGACTAGCGGGGGGGTTTCCGGGGAGCTGTTTTTT. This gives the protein CASGTSGGVSGELFF.